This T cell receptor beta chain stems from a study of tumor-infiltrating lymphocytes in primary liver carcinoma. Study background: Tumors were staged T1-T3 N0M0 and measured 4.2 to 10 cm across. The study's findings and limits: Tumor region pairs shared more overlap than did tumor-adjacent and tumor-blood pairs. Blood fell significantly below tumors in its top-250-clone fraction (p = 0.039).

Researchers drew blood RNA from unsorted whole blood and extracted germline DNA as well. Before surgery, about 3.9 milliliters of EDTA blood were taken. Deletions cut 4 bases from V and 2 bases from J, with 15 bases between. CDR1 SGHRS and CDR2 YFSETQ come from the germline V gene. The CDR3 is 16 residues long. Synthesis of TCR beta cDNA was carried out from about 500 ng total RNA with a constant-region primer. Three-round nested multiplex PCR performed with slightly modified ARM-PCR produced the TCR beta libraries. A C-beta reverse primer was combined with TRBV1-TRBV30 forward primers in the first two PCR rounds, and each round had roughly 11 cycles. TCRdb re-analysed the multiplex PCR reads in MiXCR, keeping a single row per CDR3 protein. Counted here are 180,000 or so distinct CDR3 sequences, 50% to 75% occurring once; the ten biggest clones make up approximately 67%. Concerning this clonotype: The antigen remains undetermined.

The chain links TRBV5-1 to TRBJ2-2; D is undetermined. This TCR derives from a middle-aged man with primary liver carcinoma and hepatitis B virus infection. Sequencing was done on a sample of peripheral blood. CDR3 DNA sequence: TGCGCCAGCAGCCCCCCCCGGAGTATCAACACCGGGGAGCTGTTTTTT. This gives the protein CASSPPRSINTGELFF. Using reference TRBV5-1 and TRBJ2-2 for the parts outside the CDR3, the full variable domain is KAGVTQTPRYLIKTRGQQVTLSCSPISGHRSVSWYQQTPGQGLQFLFEYFSETQRNKGNFPGRFSGRQFSNSRSEMNVSTLELGDSALYLCASSPPRSINTGELFFGEGSRLTVL.